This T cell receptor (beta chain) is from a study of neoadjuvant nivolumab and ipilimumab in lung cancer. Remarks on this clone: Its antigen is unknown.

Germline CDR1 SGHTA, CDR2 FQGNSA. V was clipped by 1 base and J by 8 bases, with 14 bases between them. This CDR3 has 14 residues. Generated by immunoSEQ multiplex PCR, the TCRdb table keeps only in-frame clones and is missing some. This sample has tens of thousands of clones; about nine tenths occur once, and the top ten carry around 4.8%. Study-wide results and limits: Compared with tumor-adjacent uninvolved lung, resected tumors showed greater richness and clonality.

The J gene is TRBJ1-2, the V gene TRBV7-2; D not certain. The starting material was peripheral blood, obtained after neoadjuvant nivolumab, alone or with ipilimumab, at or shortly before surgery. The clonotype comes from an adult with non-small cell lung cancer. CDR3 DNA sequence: TGTGCCAGCAGCTTAGTGGGCAGCTATTCCGGCTACACCTTC. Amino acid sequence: CASSLVGSYSGYTF.